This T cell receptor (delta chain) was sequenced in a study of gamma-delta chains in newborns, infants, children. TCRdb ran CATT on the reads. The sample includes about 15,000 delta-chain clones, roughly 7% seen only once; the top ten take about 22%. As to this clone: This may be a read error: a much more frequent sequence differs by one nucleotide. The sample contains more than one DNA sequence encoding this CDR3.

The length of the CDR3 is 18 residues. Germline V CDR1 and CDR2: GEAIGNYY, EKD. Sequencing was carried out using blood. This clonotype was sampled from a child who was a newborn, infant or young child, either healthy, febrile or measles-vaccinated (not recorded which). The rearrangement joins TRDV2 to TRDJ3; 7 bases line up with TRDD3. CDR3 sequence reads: CACDTVGGSSWDTRQMFF. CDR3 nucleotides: TGTGCCTGTGACACCGTTGGGGGAAGCTCCTGGGACACCCGTCAGATGTTTTTC.